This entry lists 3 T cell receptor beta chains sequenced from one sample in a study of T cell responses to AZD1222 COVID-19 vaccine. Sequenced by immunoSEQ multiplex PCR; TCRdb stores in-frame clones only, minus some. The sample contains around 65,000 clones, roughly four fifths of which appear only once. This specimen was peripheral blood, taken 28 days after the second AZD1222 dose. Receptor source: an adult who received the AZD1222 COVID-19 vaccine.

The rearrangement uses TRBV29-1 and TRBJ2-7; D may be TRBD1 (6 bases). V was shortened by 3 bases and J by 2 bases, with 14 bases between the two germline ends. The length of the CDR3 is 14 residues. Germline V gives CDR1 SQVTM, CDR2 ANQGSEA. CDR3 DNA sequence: TGCAGCGTTGAGGTGCAGGGGACACCCTACGAGCAGTACTTC. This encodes CSVEVQGTPYEQYF.

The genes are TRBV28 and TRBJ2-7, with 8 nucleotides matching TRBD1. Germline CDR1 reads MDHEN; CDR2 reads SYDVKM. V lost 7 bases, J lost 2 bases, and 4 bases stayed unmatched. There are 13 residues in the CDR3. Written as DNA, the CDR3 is TGTGCCAGCAATCCGGGACAGGCCTACGAGCAGTACTTC. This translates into CASNPGQAYEQYF.

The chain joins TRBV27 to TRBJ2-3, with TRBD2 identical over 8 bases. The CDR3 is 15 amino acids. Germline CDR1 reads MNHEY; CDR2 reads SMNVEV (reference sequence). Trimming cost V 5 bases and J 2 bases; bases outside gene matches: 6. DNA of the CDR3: TGTGCCAGCAGTCCCGGGGGGGCATTCACAGATACGCAGTATTTT. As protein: CASSPGGAFTDTQYF.